Below, 30 T cell receptor beta chains from the same sample are listed, as sequenced in a study of metastatic and nonmetastatic thyroid tumors. Every patient was untreated before thyroid surgery. TCRdb reanalyzed the PCR reads with MiXCR. The sample shows 35,000 to 50,000 clones, about 3.2% of them seen only once. The source material was blood. The receptors originated from a female donor with papillary thyroid cancer or a benign thyroid nodule (not recorded which). Some clones in this sample may be carry-over from other donors' samples.

This clone appeared many times. V usage is TRBV6-1 and J usage is TRBJ2-7; D unresolved. The CDR3 loop spans 14 amino acids. The germline CDR1 and CDR2 sequences are MNHNS and SASEGT. The V end lost 6 bases, the J end lost 2 bases, and 14 bases lay between the germline ends. CDR3 coding DNA: TGTGCCAGCAGCCCTACGTTACCCCCCTACGAGCAGTACTTC. Translating it yields CASSPTLPPYEQYF.

The V gene is TRBV6-2 or TRBV6-3, the J gene TRBJ2-1; a possible D gene is TRBD1 (6 bases). Germline CDR1 MNHEY, CDR2 SVGEGT. V lost 6 bases to trimming and J lost 5 bases, with 11 bases between them. This CDR3 has 13 residues. CDR3 in amino acids: CASRERTDNEQFF. The CDR3, as DNA: TGTGCCAGCAGGGAAAGGACAGACAATGAGCAGTTCTTC.

This clone has at least ten counts. CDR3 bases: TGCAGTGCTAGAGGTAGCGGGAGGGGATGGAACACCGGGGAGCTGTTTTTT. Translation gives CSARGSGRGWNTGELFF. The gene calls are TRBV20-1 and TRBJ2-2; 11 nucleotides agree with TRBD2. The germline V gene encodes CDR1 DFQATT and CDR2 SNEGSKA (reference sequence). V gave up 1 base and J gave up 1 base; unmatched junction bases: 5. The CDR3 runs 17 residues.

The chain joins TRBV12-3 or TRBV12-4 to TRBJ1-6; D is ambiguous. The ends were cut back, 6 bases at V and 7 bases at J, with 10 bases in the middle. The CDR3 is made up of 13 amino acids. This chain's CDR3 is CASRTMGNSPLHF. For the CDR3, the DNA is TGTGCCAGCAGGACAATGGGGAATTCACCCCTCCACTTT.

This clone was picked up a small number of times. A much bigger clone sits one base away, suggesting this may be a read error. V gene TRBV20-1 combines with J gene TRBJ2-1; perhaps D is TRBD1 or TRBD2 (6 bases each). Per germline, CDR1 DFQATT and CDR2 SNEGSKA (reference sequence). This CDR3 is built from 17 residues. Here the CDR3 DNA reads TGCAGTGCTAGAAGGGGGGCCGGCCTCTCCTCCTACAATGCGCAGTTCTTC. This gives the protein CSARRGAGLSSYNAQFF.

This clone came up a few times. CDR3 region: CASSLEGNNSPLHF. The CDR3 DNA reads as TGCGCCAGCAGCTTGGAGGGGAACAATTCACCCCTCCACTTT. The rearrangement joins TRBV5-1 to TRBJ1-6; a weak D match, TRBD1 (5 bases). This CDR3 comprises 14 residues. Germline V lookup: CDR1 SGHRS, CDR2 YFSETQ. V dropped 0 bases and J dropped 7 bases, with 8 bases sitting between them.

This clone was counted at least ten times. The rearrangement joins TRBV6-1 to TRBJ1-5; 7 nucleotides agree with TRBD1. Trimming at V came to 5 bases and at J to 2 bases, leaving 9 bases not matched to a gene. The CDR3 length is 16 residues. Looked up from germline, CDR1 is MNHNS and CDR2 is SASEGT. In DNA form, the CDR3 reads TGTGCCAGCAGTCTAAGGACAGGCGGGGGCAATCAGCCCCAGCATTTT. It codes for CASSLRTGGGNQPQHF.

This clone has at least ten counts. The V and J genes are TRBV7-3 and TRBJ2-1; D not resolved. Trimming stripped 6 bases from V and 3 bases from J, with 12 bases between. Germline loops: CDR1 SGHTA, CDR2 FQGTGA. This CDR3 region has 14 residues. The CDR3 is CASSPDSIYNEQFF. Here the CDR3 DNA reads TGTGCCAGCAGTCCCGACTCTATCTACAATGAGCAGTTCTTC.

This clone was seen a few times. The V and J genes are TRBV19 and TRBJ1-2; the match to TRBD1 covers 8 bases. The ends lost 9 bases at V and 4 bases at J; junction bases unmatched: 13. CDR3 length equals 15 residues. Germline CDR1 and CDR2: LNHDA and SQIVND (reference sequence). The CDR3 nucleotides are TGTGCCAGCAGCGTAGGAACGGGACAGGCCTATGGCTACACCTTC. This encodes CASSVGTGQAYGYTF.

This clone appeared many times. V usage is TRBV27 and J usage is TRBJ2-7; 9 bases are a match to TRBD2. Germline CDR1 and CDR2: MNHEY and SMNVEV (reference sequence). Unmatched junction bases numbered 2, after V lost 2 bases and J lost 0 bases. The CDR3 spans 15 residues. The CDR3 region has the DNA TGTGCCAGCAGTTTACGGACTAGCGTCTCCTACGAGCAGTACTTC. Protein product: CASSLRTSVSYEQYF.

This clone was observed a few times. V gene TRBV30 combines with J gene TRBJ2-7, with 7 bases identical to TRBD1. The CDR3 length is 13 residues. Trimming at V came to 5 bases and at J to 2 bases, leaving 6 bases not matched to a gene. CDR1 and CDR2 from the germline V gene are GTSNPN and SVGIG (reference sequence). The CDR3: CAWGDDRAYEQYF. The CDR3 DNA reads TGTGCCTGGGGAGATGACAGGGCCTACGAGCAGTACTTC.

The chain combines TRBV7-3 with TRBJ1-1; D ambiguous. The CDR3 runs 13 residues. Germline loops: CDR1 SGHTA, CDR2 FQGTGA. Trimming cost V 3 bases and J 1 base, with 6 bases left between them. The CDR3 DNA is TGTGCCAGCAGCTTTGACAAGAACACTGAAGCTTTCTTT. The encoded protein is CASSFDKNTEAFF.

This clone was seen ten or more times. The rearrangement links TRBV19 to TRBJ1-1, with D tentatively TRBD1 (6 bases). Trimming took 9 bases from V and 2 from J, leaving 16 bases between them. This CDR3 region has 14 residues. The germline CDR1 and CDR2 sequences are LNHDA and SQIVND (reference sequence). CDR3 sequence reads: CASGRVQGNTEAFF. DNA for the CDR3: TGTGCCAGCGGTCGGGTACAGGGTAACACTGAAGCTTTCTTT.

This clone was picked up a small number of times. The V and J genes are TRBV29-1 and TRBJ2-1; 10 nucleotides match TRBD2. Trimming took 3 bases from V and 7 from J; bases not matched to a gene: 9. CDR3 size: 15 residues. Germline lookup yields CDR1 SQVTM and CDR2 ANQGSEA. The CDR3 loop reads CSVEGLAWSLNEQFF. The CDR3 bases are TGCAGCGTTGAGGGACTAGCGTGGAGCCTGAATGAGCAGTTCTTC.

This clone turned up a few times. CDR3 sequence: CASSFRDGVREQYF. The CDR3 coding sequence is TGTGCCAGCAGTTTCCGGGACGGGGTCCGCGAGCAGTACTTC. This chain uses TRBV6-2 or TRBV6-3 with TRBJ2-7; D possibly matches TRBD1 or TRBD2 (5 bases each). Trimming left V 4 bases short and J 6 bases short, with 16 bases between. The CDR3 spans 14 residues. CDR1 and CDR2 from the germline V gene are MNHEY and SVGEGT.

This clone was picked up many times. The chain is built from TRBV6-1 and TRBJ1-6; D unresolved. The germline CDR1 and CDR2 sequences are MNHNS and SASEGT. V was clipped by 7 bases and J by 10 bases, with 14 bases between them. The CDR3 spans 13 residues. The CDR3 here is CASTGREYSPLHF. CDR3 in DNA: TGTGCCAGCACTGGGAGGGAATACTCACCCCTCCACTTT.

This clone appeared many times. The chain is built from TRBV28 and TRBJ2-7; maybe TRBD1 (5 bases). CDR1 and CDR2 (germline): MDHEN, SYDVKM. Trimming pared 5 bases from V and 4 bases from J, leaving 9 bases between. CDR3 length: 12 residues. The CDR3 spells CASSQTVYEQYF. Here the CDR3 DNA reads TGTGCCAGCAGTCAGACAGTGTACGAGCAGTACTTC.

This clone was counted at least ten times. J is TRBJ2-7 and V is TRBV11-1; 15 nucleotides line up with TRBD2. J gave up 2 bases and V 6 bases, and 8 bases lay outside the gene matches. The length of the CDR3 is 17 residues. Germline V gene sequence: CDR1 SGHAT, CDR2 FQDESV (reference sequence). CDR3 residues: CASSSGLAGGIAYEQYF. The CDR3 nucleotides are TGTGCCAGCAGTTCCGGACTAGCGGGAGGGATAGCCTACGAGCAGTACTTC.

In its sample, this clone was seen a few times. The CDR3 sequence is CSSRGRTSSTDTQYF. For the CDR3, the DNA is TGCAGTTCCAGGGGGCGGACTTCTAGCACAGATACGCAGTATTTT. The chain links TRBV20-1 to TRBJ2-3; 8 nucleotides align to TRBD1. The germline V gene encodes CDR1 DFQATT and CDR2 SNEGSKA (reference sequence). V lost 8 bases to trimming and J lost 0 bases; unmatched junction nucleotides: 10. The CDR3 extends over 15 amino acids.

This clone was seen a few times. The chain recombines TRBV7-8 with TRBJ2-3; 7 bases match TRBD2. Germline V gene lookup returns CDR1 SGHVS and CDR2 FQNEAQ. The V and J ends lost 0 bases and 4 bases, in that order; junction bases with no gene match: 4. The CDR3 has 15 residues. The chain's CDR3 is CASSLAGGRADTQYF. The CDR3 coding sequence is TGTGCCAGCAGCTTAGCGGGAGGGAGGGCAGATACGCAGTATTTT.

The genes are TRBV12-3 or TRBV12-4 and TRBJ2-7; D call uncertain. V was trimmed by 6 bases and J by 5 bases, leaving 23 bases between them. The length of the CDR3 is 16 residues. The CDR3 nucleotides are TGTGCCAGCAGCACGGGCCTAGGGCAGATCGCGAACGAGCAGTACTTC. Protein product: CASSTGLGQIANEQYF.

V is TRBV6-2 or TRBV6-3 and J is TRBJ2-1; weak D call: TRBD1 (6 bases). This CDR3 region has 14 residues. CDR1 and CDR2 (germline): MNHEY, SVGEGT. Trimming took 4 bases from V and 6 from J, leaving 13 bases between them. In nucleotides, the CDR3 is TGTGCCAGCAGTTGGAGGAAAGGGGGCAATGAGCAGTTCTTC. Translation: CASSWRKGGNEQFF.

V gene TRBV6-2 or TRBV6-3 combines with J gene TRBJ2-3; 14 nucleotides match TRBD2. The germline gives CDR1 MNHEY, CDR2 SVGEGT. This CDR3 comprises 17 residues. The trim removed 6 bases at V and 0 bases at J, leaving 5 bases unmatched. The CDR3 sequence is CASSFGTSGGSTDTQYF. In nucleotides, the CDR3 is TGTGCCAGCAGCTTCGGGACTAGCGGGGGTAGCACAGATACGCAGTATTTT.

This clone was picked up many times. The junction departs from the called germline gene at one end, perhaps through a read error. The CDR3 sequence is CASSLTGTGETQYF. The CDR3 DNA follows: TGTGCTAGCAGCTTGACAGGGACGGGCGAGACCCAGTACTTC. V is TRBV7-7 and J is TRBJ2-5, with 7 positions matching TRBD1. The germline CDR1 and CDR2 sequences are SSHAT and FNYEAQ (reference sequence). This CDR3 comprises 14 residues. Together with reference TRBV7-7 and TRBJ2-5, the CDR3 gives the full variable domain: GAGVSQSPRYKVTKRGQDVTLRCDPISSHATLYWYQQALGQGPEFLTYFNYEAQPDKSGLPSDRFSAERPEGSISTLTIQRTEQRDSAMYRCASSLTGTGETQYFGPGTRLLVL.

This clone has ten or more counts. V gene TRBV12-3 or TRBV12-4 combines with J gene TRBJ2-7; weak D call: TRBD1 (5 bases). V dropped 7 bases and J dropped 5 bases, with 24 bases sitting between them. The CDR3 loop spans 16 amino acids. The DNA for the CDR3 is TGTGCCAGCACCACAGGCCTAGGGCAGACCGGAAACGAGCAGTACTTC. Its protein is CASTTGLGQTGNEQYF.

This clone was seen ten or more times. CDR3 in amino acids: CASSLTSGTYNEQFF. CDR3 sequence (DNA): TGTGCCAGCAGTCTAACTAGCGGGACCTACAATGAGCAGTTCTTC. The chain couples TRBV6-1 to TRBJ2-1, with TRBD2 matching over 10 bases. The CDR3 sequence is 15 residues long. V trimming: 5 bases; J trimming: 2 bases; junction bases outside the gene matches: 3. Germline CDR1 and CDR2: MNHNS and SASEGT.

Comments on this clone: The CDR3 does not close with the conserved phenylalanine or tryptophan, likely indicating a read error. Because the CDR3's place on the DNA is in doubt, the DNA is left out and the CDR3 is given as listed by TCRdb. The V call is TRBV20-1, the J call TRBJ1-1; the table's D call, TRBD1, was not checked against the DNA. Germline loops: CDR1 DFQATT, CDR2 SNEGSKA (reference sequence). The CDR3 is 14 residues long, counting both termini. The CDR3 region is CSAEDRGQSPEALS.

This clone was recorded at least ten times. The rearrangement links TRBV5-4 to TRBJ2-7, with D possibly TRBD1 on 6 matching bases. Germline loops: CDR1 SGHNT, CDR2 YYREEE (reference sequence). Trimming shortened V by 4 bases and J by 3 bases, and 20 bases separated the two germline ends. This CDR3 region has 16 residues. CDR3 region: CASSPDRQGWNYEQYF. CDR3 coding DNA: TGTGCCAGCAGCCCTGACAGGCAGGGGTGGAACTACGAGCAGTACTTC.

In this sample, this clone turned up a few times. This sequence joins TRBV6-5 and TRBJ2-3; D ambiguous. Germline loops: CDR1 MNHEY, CDR2 SVGAGI. Trimming stripped 6 bases from V and 1 base from J, with 11 bases between. The CDR3 is made up of 14 amino acids. The chain's CDR3 is CASSNRVGTDTQYF. The DNA for the CDR3 is TGTGCCAGCAGCAACCGAGTGGGCACAGATACGCAGTATTTT.

At least ten counts were recorded for this clone. The rearrangement links TRBV20-1 to TRBJ2-3; 7 bases match TRBD2. The CDR3 contains 17 residues. Trimming at V came to 3 bases and at J to 4 bases, leaving 16 bases not matched to a gene. The germline V gene has CDR1 DFQATT and CDR2 SNEGSKA (reference sequence). This CDR3 reads CSARDSDRASGADTQYF. Here the CDR3 DNA reads TGCAGTGCTAGGGACTCCGATCGGGCTAGCGGTGCAGATACGCAGTATTTT.